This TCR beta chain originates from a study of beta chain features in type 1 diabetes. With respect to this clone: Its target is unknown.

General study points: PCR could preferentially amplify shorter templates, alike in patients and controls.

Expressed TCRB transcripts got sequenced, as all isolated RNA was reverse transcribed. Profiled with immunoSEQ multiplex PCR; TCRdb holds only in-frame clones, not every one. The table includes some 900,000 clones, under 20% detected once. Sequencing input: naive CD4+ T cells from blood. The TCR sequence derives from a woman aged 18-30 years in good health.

The CDR3, as DNA: TGTGCCATCAGTGAGACACTTCAAGGGGACGAGCAGTACTTC. Translating it yields CAISETLQGDEQYF. The chain recombines TRBV10-3 with TRBJ2-7; D is perhaps TRBD1 (5 bases). Germline V gene data show CDR1 as ENHRY and CDR2 as SYGVKD. The CDR3 runs 14 residues. Trimming left V 2 bases short and J 5 bases short, with 13 bases between.